The rows below give T cell receptor beta chains drawn from one sample of a study of T cell changes during pregnancy in multiple sclerosis. Clones were read by immunoSEQ multiplex PCR, and TCRdb kept only the in-frame ones, dropping some. This table has 85,000 to 90,000 clones, 80% to 95% appearing once. Here the sequenced sample was peripheral blood, taken in the first trimester of pregnancy. Every receptor here comes from a female donor in good health, enrolled as a control in a pregnancy study. Both conserved end residues are part of each CDR3. A D gene is named only where the DNA matches it firmly. Size values are once, few and many counts, or a class for expanded clones, and some rows have none.

clone size | J gene | V gene | D gene | CDR3 DNA | CDR3 protein
. | TRBJ1-1 | TRBV11-3 | . | TGTGCCAGCAGCTTAGTGCCGGGCACTGAAGCTTTCTTT | CASSLVPGTEAFF
. | TRBJ2-7 | TRBV23-1 | . | TGCGCCAGCAGTCAAGCCGCAGGTTCCTACGAGCAGTACTTC | CASSQAAGSYEQYF
. | TRBJ2-1 | TRBV7-9 | TRBD1 | TGTGCCAGCAGCTTCCGACAGGGCATCTACAATGAGCAGTTCTTC | CASSFRQGIYNEQFF
. | TRBJ1-2 | TRBV28 | . | TGTGCCAGCAGTCCCAGACATAACTATGGCTACACCTTC | CASSPRHNYGYTF
few | TRBJ1-2 | TRBV25-1 | . | TGTGCCAGCAGTGATGGAGTCTATGGCTACACCTTC | CASSDGVYGYTF
. | TRBJ2-1 | TRBV6-4 | TRBD2 | TGTGCCAGCAGTGACTCGACTAGCGGGGACTACAATGAGCAGTTCTTC | CASSDSTSGDYNEQFF
. | TRBJ1-6 | TRBV18 | . | TGTGCCAGCTCACCACCGGAGGGGCCGCATAATTCACCCCTCCACTTT | CASSPPEGPHNSPLHF
. | TRBJ1-5 | TRBV7-8 | TRBD1 | TGTGCCAGCAGCTTAGCGTGGGCAGGGGGCCAGCCCCAGCATTTT | CASSLAWAGGQPQHF
. | TRBJ1-5 | TRBV19 | . | TGTGCCAGTAGTATCGGAAAACAGGGTCAGCCCCAGCATTTT | CASSIGKQGQPQHF
. | TRBJ1-2 | TRBV30 | . | TGTGCCTTCCCCAAGGGAGCTGGCTACACCTTC | CAFPKGAGYTF
. | TRBJ1-2 | TRBV6-1 | . | TGTGCCAGCAGTGGGCGCGGACAGAACTATGGCTACACCTTC | CASSGRGQNYGYTF
. | TRBJ1-2 | TRBV16 | . | TGTGCCAGCAGCCAAAGCCGGGTAGGCGCCTATGGCTACACCTTC | CASSQSRVGAYGYTF
once | TRBJ2-2 | TRBV27 | . | TGTGCCAGCAGTCCGCGTGCCTCGAACACCGGGGAGCTGTTTTTT | CASSPRASNTGELFF
. | TRBJ2-7 | TRBV7-2 | TRBD1 | TGTGCCAGCAGCACTAGGACAGGTAGGGAATACGAGCAGTACTTC | CASSTRTGREYEQYF
once | TRBJ1-2 | TRBV30 | TRBD1 | TGTGCCTGGAGTAAGCATAACTGGGACAGTTTAGGCTACACCTTC | CAWSKHNWDSLGYTF
. | TRBJ2-4 | TRBV7-2 | TRBD2 | TGTGCCAGCAGCCCTAGCGGAACCTTAGCCAAAAACATTCAGTACTTC | CASSPSGTLAKNIQYF
. | TRBJ1-2 | TRBV18 | . | TGTGCCAGCTCACCACCGTCGAGGACATTTGGGGGGAAGACCTTC | CASSPPSRTFGGKTF
. | TRBJ2-2 | TRBV6-5 | . | TGTGCCAGCCGGGTGTCTCAATCAACGGCCGGGGAGCTGTTTTTT | CASRVSQSTAGELFF
. | TRBJ1-4 | TRBV9 | . | TGTGCCAGCAGCGTAACAGGACGCACAACTAATGAAAAACTGTTTTTT | CASSVTGRTTNEKLFF
. | TRBJ2-1 | TRBV28 | TRBD2 | TGTGCCAGCAGTTTATACTCACTGACTAGCGGGGTTTACAATGAGCAGTTCTTC | CASSLYSLTSGVYNEQFF
. | TRBJ2-1 | TRBV5-1 | TRBD2 | TGCGCCAGCAGCTTGGCTAGCGGGGGGCGGGCCTACAATGAGCAGTTCTTC | CASSLASGGRAYNEQFF
. | TRBJ2-2 | TRBV11-2 | TRBD1 | TGTGCCAGCAGCCCAGGGACAGGGTTTGGCGGGGAGCTGTTTTTT | CASSPGTGFGGELFF
. | TRBJ1-1 | TRBV4-3 | TRBD1 | TGCGCCAGCAGCCAAGGGACAGGGGGCGCGTACTATGAGGAGGCTTTCTTT | CASSQGTGGAYYEEAFF
few | TRBJ2-4 | TRBV7-3 | TRBD2 | TGTGCCAGCAGCCATACGCTAAAGCGGACTAGCGGGGTAGCCAAAAACATTCAGTACTTC | CASSHTLKRTSGVAKNIQYF
. | TRBJ1-6 | TRBV9 | . | TGTGCCAGCAGCGTTCAAGGGGAAGGTTCACCCCTCCACTTT | CASSVQGEGSPLHF
. | TRBJ1-1 | TRBV6-6 | . | TGTGCCAGCAGTTATGCGCCCAACACTGAAGCTTTCTTT | CASSYAPNTEAFF
. | TRBJ1-2 | TRBV4-3 | . | TGCGCCAGCAGCCAAGATGACGGGGGTGGGGTCTATGGCTACACCTTC | CASSQDDGGGVYGYTF
. | TRBJ1-5 | TRBV6-6 | . | TGTGCCAGCAGTTACGGACAGACTACCAGCAATCAGCCCCAGCATTTT | CASSYGQTTSNQPQHF
. | TRBJ2-7 | TRBV2 | TRBD1 | TGTGCCAGCACCCCCCCTGGACAGGCCTCCTACGAGCAGTACTTC | CASTPPGQASYEQYF
. | TRBJ2-7 | TRBV10-3 | . | TGTGCCATCAGTGACCACGGACAGACTTCCTACGAGCAGTACTTC | CAISDHGQTSYEQYF
. | TRBJ2-2 | TRBV2 | . | TGTGCCAGCAGAGTACAGAATGCCGGGGAGCTGTTTTTT | CASRVQNAGELFF
. | TRBJ1-3 | TRBV21-1 | . | TGTGCCAGCAGCAAAGTCTTGTCTGGGCAGGGGGGTGGAAACACCATATATTTT | CASSKVLSGQGGGNTIYF
. | TRBJ1-2 | TRBV10-3 | TRBD1 | TGTGCCATCAGTGAGGGGACAGGATTCTTCTATGGCTACACCTTC | CAISEGTGFFYGYTF
few | TRBJ2-2 | TRBV27 | . | TGTGCCAGCACCGACCAGGGGACGGCCGGGGAGCTGTTTTTT | CASTDQGTAGELFF
. | TRBJ2-1 | TRBV29-1 | TRBD2 | TGCAGCTCAAGACTAGCGGGCTCCTACAATGAGCAGTTCTTC | CSSRLAGSYNEQFF
. | TRBJ2-3 | TRBV19 | TRBD2 | TGTGCCAGTAGTACTCGACTAGCCCTTAGCACAGATACGCAGTATTTT | CASSTRLALSTDTQYF
. | TRBJ2-3 | TRBV4-2 | TRBD2 | TGTGCCAGCAAAACTAGCGGGGCGAGCACAGATACGCAGTATTTT | CASKTSGASTDTQYF
. | TRBJ1-6 | TRBV7-9 | . | TGTGCCAGCAGCCTTAGCTCCTATAATTCACCCCTCCACTTT | CASSLSSYNSPLHF
. | TRBJ1-1 | TRBV5-6 | . | TGTGCCTCAAACAGGGTGGGCACTGAAGCTTTCTTT | CASNRVGTEAFF
. | TRBJ2-7 | TRBV30 | TRBD1 | TGTGCCTGGAGTGGCAGGGGGCTCGACGAGCAGTACTTC | CAWSGRGLDEQYF
. | TRBJ2-1 | TRBV29-1 | . | TGCAGCGTTGTGGGGGGGGGCCGCGATGAGCAGTTCTTC | CSVVGGGRDEQFF
. | TRBJ2-3 | TRBV7-3 | TRBD2 | TGTGCCAGCAGCGAAAGGTCGACTAGCGGTTCCGCAGATACGCAGTATTTT | CASSERSTSGSADTQYF
. | TRBJ2-2 | TRBV4-1 | . | TGCGCCAGCAGCCAAGGCCGGGATCGAGAGACCGGGGAGCTGTTTTTT | CASSQGRDRETGELFF
few | TRBJ2-5 | TRBV9 | TRBD1 | TGTGCCAGCAGCGTAGGACAGGGGAGGGAGACCCAGTACTTC | CASSVGQGRETQYF
. | TRBJ2-1 | TRBV7-3 | TRBD2 | TGTGCCAGCAGCCCATCTAACGGGGGGGCCCTCAATGAGCAGTTCTTC | CASSPSNGGALNEQFF
. | TRBJ2-3 | TRBV7-2 | TRBD2 | TGTGCCAGCAGCCTCACCTATAGCGGGGGGGTAGGCACAGATACGCAGTATTTT | CASSLTYSGGVGTDTQYF
. | TRBJ1-2 | TRBV7-8 | . | TGTGCCAGCAGCTTAGACGAGCTGGCAGGTGGCTACACCTTC | CASSLDELAGGYTF
. | TRBJ1-5 | TRBV28 | . | TGTGCCAGCAGTTTGACAGCCTACAATCAGCCCCAGCATTTT | CASSLTAYNQPQHF
. | TRBJ2-1 | TRBV15 | TRBD1 | TGTGCCACCAGCAGAGAAAGGACAGGTGAGCAGTTCTTC | CATSRERTGEQFF
. | TRBJ2-3 | TRBV10-3 | TRBD2 | TGTGCCATCAGTGAATTTAGCGGGGGGGCAACAGATACGCAGTATTTT | CAISEFSGGATDTQYF
. | TRBJ1-2 | TRBV4-3 | . | TGCGCCAGCAGCCAAGATGGTGGATTTGGACACCCGGCATTC | CASSQDGGFGHPAF
. | TRBJ2-5 | TRBV19 | TRBD1 | TGTGCCAGTAGTATATCAGCCCAGGGGGCACAAGAGACCCAGTACTTC | CASSISAQGAQETQYF
. | TRBJ2-3 | TRBV5-1 | . | TGCGCCAGCAGCTCAAACAGGGTAGATACGCAGTATTTT | CASSSNRVDTQYF
. | TRBJ1-5 | TRBV2 | TRBD1 | TGTGCCAGCAGTTTGGACAGGGTGGTCGGGCAGCCCCAGCATTTT | CASSLDRVVGQPQHF
. | TRBJ1-1 | TRBV18 | . | TGTGCCAGCTCACGCTACAGCGGAATGAACACTGAAGCTTTCTTT | CASSRYSGMNTEAFF